This T cell receptor (beta chain) was obtained from a study of spatial heterogeneity in lung cancer. Study-level findings and limits: Counts that tracked tumor mutation counts were those of expanded intratumoral alpha and beta TCRs. Of tumor T cells, an estimated coverage of around 7% was reached for alpha chains and more than 11% for beta chains.

The germline CDR1 and CDR2 sequences are MNHEY and SVGAGI. The V end was cut by 6 bases, the J end by 1 base, with 7 bases between. The CDR3 runs to 14 residues. Regarding time point: sample taken at primary tumor resection. From the 5' RACE reads, TCRdb called clonotypes with MiXCR, one entry per CDR3 protein. This table holds about 15,000 distinct CDR3 sequences, about 7% found once. As to this clonotype: Its target is not known.

Source: lung tumor tissue, taken at surgery. This clonotype was obtained from a male donor with early-stage non-small cell lung cancer. This chain joins TRBV6-5 and TRBJ2-6; D gene ambiguous. CDR3 sequence (DNA): TGTGCCAGCAGGGCCAATTCTGGGGCCAACGTCCTGACTTTC. This encodes CASRANSGANVLTF.